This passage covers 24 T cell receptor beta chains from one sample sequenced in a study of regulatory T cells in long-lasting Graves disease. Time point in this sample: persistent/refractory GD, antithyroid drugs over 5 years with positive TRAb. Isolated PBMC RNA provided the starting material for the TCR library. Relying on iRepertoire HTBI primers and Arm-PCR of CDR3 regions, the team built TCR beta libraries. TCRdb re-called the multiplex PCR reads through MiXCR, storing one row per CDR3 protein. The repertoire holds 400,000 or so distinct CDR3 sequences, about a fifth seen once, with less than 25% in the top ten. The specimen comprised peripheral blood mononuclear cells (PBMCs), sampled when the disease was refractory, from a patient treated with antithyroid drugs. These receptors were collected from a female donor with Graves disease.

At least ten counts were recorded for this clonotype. Here the CDR3 DNA reads TGTGCCAGCAGAGCAGACAGGGTGGGGGACGAGCAGTACTTC. It codes for CASRADRVGDEQYF. The genes are TRBV6-2 or TRBV6-3 and TRBJ2-7; the match to TRBD1 covers 7 bases. Germline loops: CDR1 MNHEY, CDR2 SVGEGT. The CDR3 is 14 residues long. Germline trimming cut 6 bases from V and 5 bases from J; bases unmatched to any gene: 10.

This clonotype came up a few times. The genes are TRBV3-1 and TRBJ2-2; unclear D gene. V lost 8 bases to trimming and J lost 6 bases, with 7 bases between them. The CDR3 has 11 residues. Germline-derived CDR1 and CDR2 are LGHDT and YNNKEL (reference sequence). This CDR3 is CASGGPGELFF. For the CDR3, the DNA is TGTGCCAGCGGCGGTCCCGGGGAGCTGTTTTTT.

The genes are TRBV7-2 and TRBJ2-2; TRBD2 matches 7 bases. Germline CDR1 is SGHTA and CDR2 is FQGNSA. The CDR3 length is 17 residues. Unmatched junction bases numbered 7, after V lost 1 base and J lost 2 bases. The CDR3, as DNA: TGTGCCAGCAGCTTAGACCTAGCGGTCCCTAACACCGGGGAGCTGTTTTTT. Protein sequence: CASSLDLAVPNTGELFF.

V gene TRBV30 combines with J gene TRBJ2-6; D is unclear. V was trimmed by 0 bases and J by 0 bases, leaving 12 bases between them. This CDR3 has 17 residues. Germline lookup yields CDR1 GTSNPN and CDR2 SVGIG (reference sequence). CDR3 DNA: TGTGCCTGGAGTGTACAAGGGTTACGCTCTGGGGCCAACGTCCTGACTTTC. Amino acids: CAWSVQGLRSGANVLTF.

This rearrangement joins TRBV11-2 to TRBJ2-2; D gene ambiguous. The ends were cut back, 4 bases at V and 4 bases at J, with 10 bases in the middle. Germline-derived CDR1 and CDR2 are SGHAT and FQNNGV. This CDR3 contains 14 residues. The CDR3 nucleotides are TGTGCCAGCAGCTCTAGGGTTGGCACCGGGGAGCTGTTTTTT. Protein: CASSSRVGTGELFF.

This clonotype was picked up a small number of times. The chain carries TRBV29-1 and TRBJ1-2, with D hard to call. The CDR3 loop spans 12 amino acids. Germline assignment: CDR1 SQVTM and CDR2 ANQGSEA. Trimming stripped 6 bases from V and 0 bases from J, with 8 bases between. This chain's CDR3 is CSVSQSNYGYTF. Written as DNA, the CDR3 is TGCAGCGTGAGCCAATCTAACTATGGCTACACCTTC. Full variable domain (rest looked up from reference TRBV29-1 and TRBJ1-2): SAVISQKPSRDICQRGTSLTIQCQVDSQVTMMFWYRQQPGQSLTLIATANQGSEATYESGFVIDKFPISRPNLTFSTLTVSNMSPEDSSIYLCSVSQSNYGYTFGSGTRLTVV.

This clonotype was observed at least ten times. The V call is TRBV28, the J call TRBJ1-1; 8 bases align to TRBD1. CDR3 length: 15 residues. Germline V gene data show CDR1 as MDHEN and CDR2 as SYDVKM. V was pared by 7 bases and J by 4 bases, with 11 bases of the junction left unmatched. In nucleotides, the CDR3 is TGTGCCAGCACCAACCCAGGGGGCGCGGGCACTGAAGCTTTCTTT. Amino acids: CASTNPGGAGTEAFF.

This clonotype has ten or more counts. CDR3 sequence: CASSEGGGEQYF. In DNA form, the CDR3 reads TGTGCCAGCAGTGAAGGGGGAGGGGAGCAGTACTTC. The chain recombines TRBV2 with TRBJ2-7; 7 positions match TRBD2. V gave up 1 base and J gave up 7 bases; unmatched junction bases: 1. Per germline, CDR1 SNHLY and CDR2 FYNNEI. The CDR3 covers 12 residues.

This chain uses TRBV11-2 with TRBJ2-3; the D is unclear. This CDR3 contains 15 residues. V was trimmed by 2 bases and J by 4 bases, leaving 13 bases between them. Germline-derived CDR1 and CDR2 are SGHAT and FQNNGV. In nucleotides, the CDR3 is TGTGCCAGCAGCTTACGGGCACCGGAACCAGATACGCAGTATTTT. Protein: CASSLRAPEPDTQYF.

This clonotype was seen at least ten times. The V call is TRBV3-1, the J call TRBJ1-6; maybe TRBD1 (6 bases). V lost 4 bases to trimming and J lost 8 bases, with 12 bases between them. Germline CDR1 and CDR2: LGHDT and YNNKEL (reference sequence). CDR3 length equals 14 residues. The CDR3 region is CASSPRQAYSPLHF. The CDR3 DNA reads TGTGCCAGCAGCCCTCGACAGGCGTATTCACCCCTCCACTTT.

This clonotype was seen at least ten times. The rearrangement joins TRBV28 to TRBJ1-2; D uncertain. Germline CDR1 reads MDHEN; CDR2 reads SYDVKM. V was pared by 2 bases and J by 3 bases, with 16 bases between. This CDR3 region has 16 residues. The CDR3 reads CASSLNRGAGDYGYTF. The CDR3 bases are TGTGCCAGCAGTTTAAATCGGGGAGCGGGAGACTATGGCTACACCTTC.

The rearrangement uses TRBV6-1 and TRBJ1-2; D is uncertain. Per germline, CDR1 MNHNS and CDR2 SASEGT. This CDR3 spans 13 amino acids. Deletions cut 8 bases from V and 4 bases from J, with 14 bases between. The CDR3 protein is CASGEAPRYGYTF. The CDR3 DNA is TGTGCCAGCGGCGAGGCTCCTCGCTATGGCTACACCTTC.

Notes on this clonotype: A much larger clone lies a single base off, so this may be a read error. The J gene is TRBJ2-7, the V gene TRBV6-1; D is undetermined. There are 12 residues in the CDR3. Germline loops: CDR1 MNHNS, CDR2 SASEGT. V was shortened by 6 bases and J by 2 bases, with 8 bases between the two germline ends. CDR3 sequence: CASSHDTYEQYF. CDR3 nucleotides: TGTGCCAGCAGCCACGACACCTACGAGCAGTACTTC.

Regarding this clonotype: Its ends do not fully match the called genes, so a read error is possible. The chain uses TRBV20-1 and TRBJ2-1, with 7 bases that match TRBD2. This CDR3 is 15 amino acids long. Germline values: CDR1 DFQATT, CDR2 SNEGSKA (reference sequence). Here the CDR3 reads CSARPSGNSYNEQFF. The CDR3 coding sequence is TGCAGTGCTAGACCGAGCGGGAACTCCTACAATGAGCAGTTCTTT.

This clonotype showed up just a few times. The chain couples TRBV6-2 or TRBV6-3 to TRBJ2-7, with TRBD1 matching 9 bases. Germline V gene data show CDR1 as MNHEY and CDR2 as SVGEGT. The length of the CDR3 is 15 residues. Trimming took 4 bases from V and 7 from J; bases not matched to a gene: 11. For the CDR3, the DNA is TGTGCCAGCAGTTTCGGACCGGGACAGGGTGGGGAGCAGTACTTC. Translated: CASSFGPGQGGEQYF.

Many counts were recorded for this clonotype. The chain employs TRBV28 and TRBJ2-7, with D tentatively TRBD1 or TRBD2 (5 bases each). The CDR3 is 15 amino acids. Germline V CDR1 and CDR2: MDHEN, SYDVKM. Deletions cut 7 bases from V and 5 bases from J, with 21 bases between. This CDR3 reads CASTTTGQGNNEQYF. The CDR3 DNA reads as TGTGCCAGCACCACCACGGGGCAGGGCAACAACGAGCAGTACTTC. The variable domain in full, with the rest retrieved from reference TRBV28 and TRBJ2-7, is DVKVTQSSRYLVKRTGEKVFLECVQDMDHENMFWYRQDPGLGLRLIYFSYDVKMKEKGDIPEGYSVSREKKERFSLILESASTNQTSMYLCASTTTGQGNNEQYFGPGTRLTVT.

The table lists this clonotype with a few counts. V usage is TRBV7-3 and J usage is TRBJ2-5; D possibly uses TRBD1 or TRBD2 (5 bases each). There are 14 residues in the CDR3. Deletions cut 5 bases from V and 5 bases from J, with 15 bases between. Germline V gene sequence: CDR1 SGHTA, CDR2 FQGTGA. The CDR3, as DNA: TGTGCCAGCAGCGCCCGGGGCAGTTGGGAGACCCAGTACTTC. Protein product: CASSARGSWETQYF.

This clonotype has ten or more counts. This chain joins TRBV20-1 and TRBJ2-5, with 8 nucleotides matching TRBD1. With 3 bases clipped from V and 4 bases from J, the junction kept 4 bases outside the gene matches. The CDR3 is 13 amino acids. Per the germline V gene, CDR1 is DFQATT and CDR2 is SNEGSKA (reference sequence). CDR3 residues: CSASTGGLETQYF. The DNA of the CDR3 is TGCAGTGCTAGTACAGGGGGGTTAGAGACCCAGTACTTC.

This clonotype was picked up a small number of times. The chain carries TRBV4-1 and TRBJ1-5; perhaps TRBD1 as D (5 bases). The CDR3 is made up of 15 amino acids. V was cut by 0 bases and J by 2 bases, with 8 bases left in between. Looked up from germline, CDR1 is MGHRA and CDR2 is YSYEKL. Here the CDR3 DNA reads TGCGCCAGCAGCCAAGAATCGGGGCGCAATCAGCCCCAGCATTTT. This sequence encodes CASSQESGRNQPQHF.

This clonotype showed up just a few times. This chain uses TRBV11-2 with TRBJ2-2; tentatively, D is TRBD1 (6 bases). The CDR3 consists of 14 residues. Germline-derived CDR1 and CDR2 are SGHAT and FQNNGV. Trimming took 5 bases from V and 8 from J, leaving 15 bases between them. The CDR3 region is CASSRYTGSGELFF. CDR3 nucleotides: TGTGCCAGCAGCCGATATACAGGGTCAGGGGAGCTGTTTTTT.

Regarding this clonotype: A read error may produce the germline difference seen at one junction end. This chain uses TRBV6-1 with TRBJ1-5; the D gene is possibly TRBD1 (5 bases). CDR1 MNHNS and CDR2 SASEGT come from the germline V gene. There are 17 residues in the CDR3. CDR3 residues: CVSRSNKGGTANQPQHF. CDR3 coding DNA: TGTGTCAGCAGATCAAACAAAGGCGGGACGGCGAATCAGCCCCAGCATTTT.

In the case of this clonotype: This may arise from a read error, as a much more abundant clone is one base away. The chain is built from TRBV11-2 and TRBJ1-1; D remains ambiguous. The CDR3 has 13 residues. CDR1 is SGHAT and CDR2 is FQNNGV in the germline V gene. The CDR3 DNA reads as TGTGCCAGCAGCTCCCAGACTAACACTGAAGCTCTCTTT. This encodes CASSSQTNTEALF. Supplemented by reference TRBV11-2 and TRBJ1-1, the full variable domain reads EAGVAQSPRYKIIEKRQSVAFWCNPISGHATLYWYQQILGQGPKLLIQFQNNGVVDDSQLPKDRFSAERLKGVDSTLKIQPAKLEDSAVYLCASSSQTNTEALFGQGTRLTVV.

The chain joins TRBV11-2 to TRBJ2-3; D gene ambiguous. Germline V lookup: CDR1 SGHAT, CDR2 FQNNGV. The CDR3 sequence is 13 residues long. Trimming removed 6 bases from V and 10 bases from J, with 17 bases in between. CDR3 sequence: CASSPSTENAQYF. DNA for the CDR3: TGTGCCAGCAGTCCCAGTACGGAAAATGCGCAGTATTTT.

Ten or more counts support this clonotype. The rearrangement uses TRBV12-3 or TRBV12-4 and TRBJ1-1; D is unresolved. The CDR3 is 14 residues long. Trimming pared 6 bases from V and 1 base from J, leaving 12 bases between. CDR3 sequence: CASSKGSANTEAFF. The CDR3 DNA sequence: TGTGCCAGCAGCAAAGGCAGTGCGAACACTGAAGCTTTCTTT.